This T cell receptor beta chain appears in the sequencing data of a study of blood T cells in healthy people across ages. Study-level results: Not knowing donor CMV status may have confounded expanded clonotype changes. Unsorted PBMCs prevented conclusive naive versus antigen-experienced comparison.

It was with a sample-barcoded 5' primer and a J-beta primer mix that a second PCR of about 7 to 12 cycles was run. Each cDNA was tagged by a template-switch adaptor containing 12 random nucleotides. Each CDR3 protein is one row after TCRdb ran MiXCR on the 5' RACE reads. Here the sample spans 650,000 to 1,000,000 distinct CDR3 sequences, around 36% being singletons. Healthy Caucasians from Russia aged about 6 to 90 served as donors. Trimming pared 2 bases from V and 5 bases from J, leaving 15 bases between. CDR3 length: 15 amino acids. Germline CDR1 reads LGHNA; CDR2 reads YNFKEQ. Remarks on this clonotype: Its antigen is as yet unknown.

The V call is TRBV4-2, the J call TRBJ1-2; perhaps TRBD1 as D (6 bases). The source is a man aged 18 to 35 in good health. Sequencing was performed on blood. For the CDR3, the DNA is TGTGCCAGCAGCCAAACGACAGGTGACTTTTATGGCTACACCTTC. As protein: CASSQTTGDFYGYTF.